The TCR beta chain described here comes from a study of T cell responses to AZD1222 COVID-19 vaccine. Study-level background: Investigators merged groups given second doses at roughly 4 or roughly 12 weeks.

The CDR3 runs to 14 residues. Germline loops: CDR1 SGDLS, CDR2 YYNGEE. Trimming pared 0 bases from V and 2 bases from J, leaving 9 bases between. Study-wide points: Every sample of the repertoires postdated the peak T cell response. Donors were chiefly white British, with a greater number of females, and clonal diversity was perhaps underestimated. Nearly half of the spike-specific TCRs reportedly recognize variant regions that carry no mutations.

Profiled with immunoSEQ multiplex PCR; TCRdb holds only in-frame clones, not every one. The data show approximately 160,000 clones, approximately 90% seen once. In the case of this clone: Its antigen remains unknown.

The chain carries TRBV9 and TRBJ2-7, with a possible D match to TRBD2 (5 bases). The sequence was collected from an adult in good health. This material consisted of peripheral blood, taken on day 0 of AZD1222 vaccination. The CDR3 here is CASSVDLGAYEQYF. The CDR3 nucleotides are TGTGCCAGCAGCGTAGATTTGGGAGCCTACGAGCAGTACTTC.